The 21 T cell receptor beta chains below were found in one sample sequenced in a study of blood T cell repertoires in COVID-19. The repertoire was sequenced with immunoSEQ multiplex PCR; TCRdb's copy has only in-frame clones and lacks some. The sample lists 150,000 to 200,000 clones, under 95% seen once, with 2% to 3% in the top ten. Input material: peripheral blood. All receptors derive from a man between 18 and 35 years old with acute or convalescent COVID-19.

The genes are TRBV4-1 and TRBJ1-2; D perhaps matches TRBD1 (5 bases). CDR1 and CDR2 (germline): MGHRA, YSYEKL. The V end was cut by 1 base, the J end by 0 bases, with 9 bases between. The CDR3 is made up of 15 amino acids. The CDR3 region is CASSQVTGANYGYTF. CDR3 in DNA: TGCGCCAGCAGCCAAGTTACAGGAGCTAACTATGGCTACACCTTC.

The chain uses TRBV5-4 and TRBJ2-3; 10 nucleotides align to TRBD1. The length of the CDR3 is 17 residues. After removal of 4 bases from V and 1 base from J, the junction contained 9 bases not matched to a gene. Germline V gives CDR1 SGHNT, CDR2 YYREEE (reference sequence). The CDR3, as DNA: TGTGCCAGCAGCGGGGTTTCCGACAGGGGGCGCACAGATACGCAGTATTTT. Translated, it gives CASSGVSDRGRTDTQYF.

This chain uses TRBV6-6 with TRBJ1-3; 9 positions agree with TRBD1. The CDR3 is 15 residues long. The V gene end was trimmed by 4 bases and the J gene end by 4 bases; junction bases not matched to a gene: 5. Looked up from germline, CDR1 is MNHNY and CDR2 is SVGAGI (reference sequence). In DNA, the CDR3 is TGTGCCAGCAGTTCACAGGGGGCGCAGGGAAACACCATATATTTT. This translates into CASSSQGAQGNTIYF.

The CDR3 here is CSVEREQANNEQFF. Here the CDR3 DNA reads TGCAGCGTTGAAAGGGAACAGGCTAACAATGAGCAGTTCTTC. The chain employs TRBV29-1 and TRBJ2-1; possibly TRBD1 for D (5 bases). The germline V and J ends were trimmed by 2 bases and 5 bases, with 13 bases remaining between them. Per the germline V gene, CDR1 is SQVTM and CDR2 is ANQGSEA. The CDR3 is 14 residues long.

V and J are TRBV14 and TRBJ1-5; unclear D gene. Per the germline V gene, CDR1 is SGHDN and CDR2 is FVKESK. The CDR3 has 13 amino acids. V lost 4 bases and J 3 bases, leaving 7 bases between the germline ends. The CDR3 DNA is TGTGCCAGCAGCCGCCAGGCCAATCAGCCCCAGCATTTT. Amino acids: CASSRQANQPQHF.

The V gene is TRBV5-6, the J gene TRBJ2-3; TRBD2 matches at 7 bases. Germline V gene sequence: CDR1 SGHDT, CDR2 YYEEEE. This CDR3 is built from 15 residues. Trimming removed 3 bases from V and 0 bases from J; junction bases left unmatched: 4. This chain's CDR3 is CASSSGLTSTDTQYF. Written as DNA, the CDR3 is TGTGCCAGCAGCTCGGGACTAACCAGCACAGATACGCAGTATTTT.

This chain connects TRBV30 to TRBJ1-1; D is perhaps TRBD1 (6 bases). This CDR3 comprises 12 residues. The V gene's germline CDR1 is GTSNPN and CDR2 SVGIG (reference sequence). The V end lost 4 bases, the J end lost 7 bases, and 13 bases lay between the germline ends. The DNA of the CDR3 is TGTGCCTGGACCCCCAGGGGTGATGAAGCTTTCTTT. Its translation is CAWTPRGDEAFF.

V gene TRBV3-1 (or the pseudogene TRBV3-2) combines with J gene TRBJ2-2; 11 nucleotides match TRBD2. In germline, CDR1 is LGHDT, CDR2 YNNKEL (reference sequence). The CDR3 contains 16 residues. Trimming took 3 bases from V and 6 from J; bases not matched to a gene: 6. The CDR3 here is CASSQLLAGGPGELFF. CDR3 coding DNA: TGTGCCAGCAGCCAGTTGCTAGCGGGGGGCCCCGGGGAGCTGTTTTTT.

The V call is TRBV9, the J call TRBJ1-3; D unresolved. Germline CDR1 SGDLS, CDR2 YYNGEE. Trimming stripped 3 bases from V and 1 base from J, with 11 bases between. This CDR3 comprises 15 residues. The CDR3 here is CASSGPTNSGNTIYF. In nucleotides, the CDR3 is TGTGCCAGCAGCGGCCCGACAAATTCTGGAAACACCATATATTTT.

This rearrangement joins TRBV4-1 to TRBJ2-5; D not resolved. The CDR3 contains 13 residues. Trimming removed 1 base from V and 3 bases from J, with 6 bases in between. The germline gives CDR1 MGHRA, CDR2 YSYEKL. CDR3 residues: CASSQVAEETQYF. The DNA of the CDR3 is TGCGCCAGCAGCCAAGTGGCTGAAGAGACCCAGTACTTC.

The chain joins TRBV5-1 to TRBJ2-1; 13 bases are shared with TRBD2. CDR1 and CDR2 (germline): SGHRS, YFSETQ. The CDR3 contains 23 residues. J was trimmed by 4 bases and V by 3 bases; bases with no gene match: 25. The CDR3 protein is CASSWGMLASGTSGIRDYNEQFF. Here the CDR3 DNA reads TGCGCCAGCAGCTGGGGAATGTTGGCTTCCGGGACTAGCGGGATTCGGGATTACAATGAGCAGTTCTTC.

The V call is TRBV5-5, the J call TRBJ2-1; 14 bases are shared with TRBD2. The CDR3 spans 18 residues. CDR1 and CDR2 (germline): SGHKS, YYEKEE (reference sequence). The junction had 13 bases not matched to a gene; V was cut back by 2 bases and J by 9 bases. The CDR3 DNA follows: TGTGCCAGCAGCTTTCTGGGACTAGCGGGAGCTATGGGGAGTGAGCAGTTCTTC. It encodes CASSFLGLAGAMGSEQFF. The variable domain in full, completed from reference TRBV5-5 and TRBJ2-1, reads DAGVTQSPTHLIKTRGQQVTLRCSPISGHKSVSWYQQVLGQGPQFIFQYYEKEERGRGNFPDRFSARQFPNYSSELNVNALLLGDSALYLCASSFLGLAGAMGSEQFFGPGTRLTVL.

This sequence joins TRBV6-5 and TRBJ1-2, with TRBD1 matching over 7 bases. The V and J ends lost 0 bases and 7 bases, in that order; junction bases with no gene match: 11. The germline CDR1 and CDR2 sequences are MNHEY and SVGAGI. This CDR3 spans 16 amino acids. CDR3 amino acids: CASSYSTTGIAGGYTF. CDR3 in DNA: TGTGCCAGCAGTTACTCGACGACAGGGATTGCGGGTGGCTACACCTTC.

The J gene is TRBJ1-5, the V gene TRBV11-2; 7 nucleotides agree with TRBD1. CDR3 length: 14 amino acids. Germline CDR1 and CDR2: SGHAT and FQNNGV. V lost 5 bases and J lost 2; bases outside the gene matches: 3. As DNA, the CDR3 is TGTGCCAGCAGCCTAGGACAGGGCAATCAGCCCCAGCATTTT. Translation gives CASSLGQGNQPQHF.

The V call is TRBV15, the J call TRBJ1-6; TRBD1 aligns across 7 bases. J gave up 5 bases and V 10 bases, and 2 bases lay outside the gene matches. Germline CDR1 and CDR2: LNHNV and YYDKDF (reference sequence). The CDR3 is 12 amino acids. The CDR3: CAIGTDNSPLHF. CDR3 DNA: TGTGCCATCGGGACAGATAATTCACCCCTCCACTTT.

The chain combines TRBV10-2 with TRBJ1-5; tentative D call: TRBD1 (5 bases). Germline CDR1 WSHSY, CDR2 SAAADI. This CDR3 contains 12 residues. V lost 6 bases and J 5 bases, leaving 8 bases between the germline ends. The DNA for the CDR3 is TGCGCCAGCAGCAGGGATTATCAGCCCCAGCATTTT. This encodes CASSRDYQPQHF.

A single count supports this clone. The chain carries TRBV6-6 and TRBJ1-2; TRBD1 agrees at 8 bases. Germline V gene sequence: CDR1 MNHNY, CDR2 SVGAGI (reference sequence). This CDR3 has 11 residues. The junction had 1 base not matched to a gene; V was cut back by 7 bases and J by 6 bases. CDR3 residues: CASMGQDGYTF. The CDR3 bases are TGTGCCAGCATGGGACAGGATGGCTACACCTTC.

The CDR3 loop reads CASSTRPGQPNTEAFF. For the CDR3, the DNA is TGCGCCAGCAGCACGAGACCGGGACAGCCGAACACTGAAGCTTTCTTT. The chain joins TRBV5-1 to TRBJ1-1; 7 nucleotides agree with TRBD1. The V gene end was trimmed by 4 bases and the J gene end by 1 base; junction bases not matched to a gene: 10. The CDR3 is 16 amino acids. Germline V gene sequence: CDR1 SGHRS, CDR2 YFSETQ.

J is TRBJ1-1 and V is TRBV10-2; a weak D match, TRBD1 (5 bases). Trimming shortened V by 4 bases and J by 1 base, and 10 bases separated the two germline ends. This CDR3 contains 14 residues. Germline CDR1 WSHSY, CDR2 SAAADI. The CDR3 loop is CASSVGHTNTEAFF. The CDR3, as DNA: TGCGCCAGCAGTGTCGGACATACGAACACTGAAGCTTTCTTT.

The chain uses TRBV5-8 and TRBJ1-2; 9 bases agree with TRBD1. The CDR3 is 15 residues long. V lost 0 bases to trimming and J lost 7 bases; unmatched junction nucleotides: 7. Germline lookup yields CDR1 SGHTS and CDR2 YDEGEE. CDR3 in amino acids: CASSLGPGQGAGYTF. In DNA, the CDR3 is TGTGCCAGCAGCTTGGGTCCGGGACAGGGTGCTGGCTACACCTTC.

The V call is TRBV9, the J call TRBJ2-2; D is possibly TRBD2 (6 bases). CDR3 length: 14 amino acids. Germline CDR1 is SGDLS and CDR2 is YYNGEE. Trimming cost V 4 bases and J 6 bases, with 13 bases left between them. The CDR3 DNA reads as TGTGCCAGCAGCCCCATGGCGGGGTCCGGGGAGCTGTTTTTT. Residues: CASSPMAGSGELFF.